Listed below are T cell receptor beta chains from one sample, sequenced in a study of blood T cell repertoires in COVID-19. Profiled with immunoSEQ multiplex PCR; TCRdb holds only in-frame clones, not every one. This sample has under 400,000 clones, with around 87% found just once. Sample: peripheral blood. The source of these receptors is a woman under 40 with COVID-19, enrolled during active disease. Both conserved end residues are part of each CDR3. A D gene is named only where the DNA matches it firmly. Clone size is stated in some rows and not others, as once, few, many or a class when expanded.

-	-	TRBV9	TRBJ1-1	CASSVRLNTEAFF	TGTGCCAGCAGCGTAAGACTAAACACTGAAGCTTTCTTT
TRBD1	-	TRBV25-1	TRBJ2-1	CASTGTGGYNEQFF	TGTGCCAGCACCGGGACAGGGGGATACAATGAGCAGTTCTTC
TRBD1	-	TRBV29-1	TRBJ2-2	CSARDRANTGELFF	TGCAGCGCGCGAGACAGGGCGAACACCGGGGAGCTGTTTTTT
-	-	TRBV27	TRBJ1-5	CASSPDRGGYYSNQPQHF	TGTGCCAGCTCTCCAGATCGGGGGGGATACTATAGCAATCAGCCCCAGCATTTT
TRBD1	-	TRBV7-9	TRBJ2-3	CASSLGQGPSTDTQYF	TGTGCCAGCAGCTTAGGACAGGGGCCTTCCACAGATACGCAGTATTTT
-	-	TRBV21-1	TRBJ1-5	CASPKQGDQPQHF	TGTGCCAGCCCCAAGCAGGGGGACCAGCCCCAGCATTTT
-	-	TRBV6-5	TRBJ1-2	CASSYSQGWRAGYTF	TGTGCCAGCAGTTACTCGCAGGGGTGGCGAGCTGGCTACACCTTC
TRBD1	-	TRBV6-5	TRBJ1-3	CASSSGTGGGNTIYF	TGTGCCAGCTCATCCGGGACAGGGGGTGGAAACACCATATATTTT
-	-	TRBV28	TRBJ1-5	CASREGGNGNQPQHF	TGTGCCAGCAGGGAAGGAGGTAACGGCAATCAGCCCCAGCATTTT
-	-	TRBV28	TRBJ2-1	CASSQDYEQFF	TGTGCCAGCAGCCAAGACTATGAGCAGTTCTTC
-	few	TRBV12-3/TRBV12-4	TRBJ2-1	CASRQSSYNEQFF	TGTGCCAGCAGACAGAGCTCCTACAATGAGCAGTTCTTC
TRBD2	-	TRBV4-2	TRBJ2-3	CASSQDTSGSRRLYF	TGTGCCAGCAGCCAAGACACTAGCGGGAGCCGCCGCCTGTATTTT
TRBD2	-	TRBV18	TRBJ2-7	CASSAPPGLGYEQYF	TGTGCCAGCTCAGCTCCCCCGGGACTAGGGTACGAGCAGTACTTC
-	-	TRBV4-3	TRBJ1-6	CASSQARGPNSPLHF	TGCGCCAGCAGCCAAGCCCGTGGGCCCAATTCACCCCTCCACTTT
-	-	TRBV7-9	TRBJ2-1	CASSLGQGSVNEQFF	TGTGCCAGCAGCTTAGGGCAGGGGAGTGTCAATGAGCAGTTCTTC
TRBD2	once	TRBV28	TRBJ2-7	CASSLSGGRYEQYF	TGTGCCAGCAGCCTGTCGGGAGGAAGGTACGAGCAGTACTTC
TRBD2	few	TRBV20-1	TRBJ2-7	CSASKGAGSEKQYF	TGCAGTGCTAGTAAGGGAGCGGGAAGTGAGAAGCAGTACTTC
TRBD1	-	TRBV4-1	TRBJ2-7	CASSPGQGSPYEQYF	TGCGCCAGCAGCCCGGGACAGGGGTCCCCCTACGAGCAGTACTTC